This record looks at one T cell receptor (beta chain) sequence and its context. The antigen is not known. Clones were read by immunoSEQ multiplex PCR, and TCRdb kept only the in-frame ones, dropping some. The sample has 110,000 to 150,000 clones; over 85% are singletons. The data derive from a study of T cell responses to AZD1222 COVID-19 vaccine. Broader study findings: When two AZD1222 doses had been given, Spike-specific TCR breadth and depth rose. Females made up more of the donors, who were largely white British, and clonal diversity may have come out too low.

Trimming left V 4 bases short and J 1 base short, with 23 bases between. The V gene's germline CDR1 is SNHLY and CDR2 FYNNEI. The CDR3 has 19 residues. The sequenced sample was peripheral blood, obtained on day 0 of MenACWY control vaccination. This receptor was taken from an adult in good health. The V call is TRBV2, the J call TRBJ1-3; maybe TRBD1 (6 bases). The CDR3 region has the DNA TGTGCCAGCAGTGGGACAGCCAGGGTGAATGGGCGGTCTGGAAACACCATATATTTT. This sequence encodes CASSGTARVNGRSGNTIYF. The full variable domain, rest sourced from reference TRBV2 and TRBJ1-3, is EPEVTQTPSHQVTQMGQEVILRCVPISNHLYFYWYRQILGQKVEFLVSFYNNEISEKSEIFDDQFSVERPDGSNFTLKIRSTKLEDSAMYFCASSGTARVNGRSGNTIYFGEGSWLTVV.